Presented here are 21 T cell receptor beta chains from one specimen sequenced in a study of long-term antiretroviral therapy in people with HIV. The libraries were made with immunoSEQ v3.0 at survey level. Profiled with immunoSEQ multiplex PCR; TCRdb holds only in-frame clones, not every one. The sample has approximately 45,000 clones, roughly nine tenths seen once. The sample consisted of unsorted PBMCs, taken 0.1 years before starting antiretroviral therapy. Receptor source: a woman aged 45-60 years with HIV.

This chain links TRBV14 with TRBJ1-1, with D possibly matching TRBD1 (6 bases). Deletions cut 5 bases from V and 2 bases from J, with 9 bases between. Germline-derived CDR1 and CDR2 are SGHDN and FVKESK. The CDR3 covers 13 residues. Written as DNA, the CDR3 is TGTGCCAGCAGCAGACAGGAAAACACTGAAGCTTTCTTT. It yields the protein CASSRQENTEAFF.

V is TRBV10-3 and J is TRBJ2-1; the match to TRBD2 covers 11 bases. The CDR3 totals 16 residues. The V segment lost 0 bases and the J segment 5 bases; nucleotides outside the gene matches: 3. The germline V gene encodes CDR1 ENHRY and CDR2 SYGVKD. This CDR3 reads CAISESELAGDNEQFF. The CDR3 bases are TGTGCCATCAGTGAGTCGGAACTAGCGGGGGACAATGAGCAGTTCTTC.

This clone was seen only a few times. The chain joins TRBV5-1 to TRBJ2-2, with D uncertain. The CDR3 contains 13 residues. Per germline, CDR1 SGHRS and CDR2 YFSETQ. V gave up 1 base and J gave up 4 bases, with 5 bases separating them. The CDR3, as DNA: TGCGCCAGCAGCTTGTCCAGCACCGGGGAGCTGTTTTTT. Encoded protein: CASSLSSTGELFF. The full variable domain, in which reference TRBV5-1 and TRBJ2-2 provide the parts outside the CDR3, is KAGVTQTPRYLIKTRGQQVTLSCSPISGHRSVSWYQQTPGQGLQFLFEYFSETQRNKGNFPGRFSGRQFSNSRSEMNVSTLELGDSALYLCASSLSSTGELFFGEGSRLTVL.

The chain uses TRBV14 and TRBJ1-1; unclear D gene. Trimming removed 5 bases from V and 0 bases from J, with 7 bases in between. The germline gives CDR1 SGHDN, CDR2 FVKESK. This CDR3 has 13 amino acids. The CDR3 DNA reads as TGTGCCAGCAGCGGCAGCATGAACACTGAAGCTTTCTTT. Translation gives CASSGSMNTEAFF.

This clone came up a few times. The identical CDR3 is also encoded by other nucleotide sequences in the sample. The chain has TRBV7-8 and TRBJ2-7; 7 bases match TRBD1. With V trimmed by 1 base and J by 2 bases, 2 bases remained unmatched. CDR3 length equals 14 residues. Germline values: CDR1 SGHVS, CDR2 FQNEAQ. In nucleotides, the CDR3 is TGTGCCAGCAGCTTAGGGACAGGCCCCTACGAGCAGTACTTC. This sequence encodes CASSLGTGPYEQYF.

V is TRBV5-6 and J is TRBJ2-3; TRBD2 matches 10 bases. The CDR3 contains 14 residues. Germline V lookup: CDR1 SGHDT, CDR2 YYEEEE. V trimming: 2 bases; J trimming: 7 bases; junction bases outside the gene matches: 4. The DNA for the CDR3 is TGTGCCAGCAGCTTACGGACTAGCGGCTATACGCAGTATTTT. This codes for CASSLRTSGYTQYF.

This sequence joins TRBV30 and TRBJ1-1; 9 positions agree with TRBD1. CDR1 GTSNPN and CDR2 SVGIG come from the germline V gene (reference sequence). The CDR3 totals 12 residues. The CDR3 bases are TGTGCTACAGGGGGCTCTCTCCCTGAAGCTTTCTTT. Residues: CATGGSLPEAFF.

The V call is TRBV10-2, the J call TRBJ1-1; 8 nucleotides align to TRBD1. The CDR3 has 15 amino acids. Germline V gene sequence: CDR1 WSHSY, CDR2 SAAADI. Trimming removed 2 bases from V and 9 bases from J; junction bases left unmatched: 11. The CDR3 DNA sequence: TGCGCCAGCAGTGAGGAGGGCAGGGGGCCGAAGAAAGCTTTCTTT. This sequence encodes CASSEEGRGPKKAFF.

The chain carries TRBV7-9 and TRBJ2-3; no clear D gene. CDR3 length equals 12 residues. The germline V gene encodes CDR1 SEHNR and CDR2 FQNEAQ (reference sequence). With 8 bases removed from V and 4 bases from J, the gap between germline ends came to 10 bases. CDR3 bases: TGTGCCAGCTCCTTACTATCAGATACGCAGTATTTT. This gives the protein CASSLLSDTQYF.

The gene calls are TRBV19 and TRBJ2-3, with D possibly TRBD2 on 7 matching bases. Trimming pared 8 bases from V and 6 bases from J, leaving 18 bases between. This CDR3 is 14 amino acids long. CDR1 is LNHDA and CDR2 is SQIVND in the germline V gene (reference sequence). CDR3 bases: TGTGCCAGTGCCCTAGGGGGGGGCCTGGATACGCAGTATTTT. Protein sequence: CASALGGGLDTQYF.

CDR3 region: CASSLGPYNEQFF. CDR3 DNA: TGCGCCAGCAGCTTGGGACCCTACAATGAGCAGTTCTTC. This sequence joins TRBV5-1 and TRBJ2-1; D remains ambiguous. Trimming cost V 0 bases and J 2 bases, with 3 bases left between them. The CDR3 is 13 amino acids. CDR1 and CDR2 (germline): SGHRS, YFSETQ.

The CDR3 coding sequence is TGTGCCAGCAGTGAAGGGACAGATCTCTATGGCTACACCTTC. Protein: CASSEGTDLYGYTF. This sequence joins TRBV2 and TRBJ1-2; maybe TRBD1 (6 bases). Germline CDR1 and CDR2: SNHLY and FYNNEI. The CDR3 covers 14 residues. V was cut by 1 base and J by 4 bases, with 10 bases left in between.

The chain links TRBV7-2 to TRBJ2-5, with 7 bases that match TRBD2. Germline trimming cut 1 base from V and 1 base from J; bases unmatched to any gene: 3. There are 15 residues in the CDR3. Looked up from germline, CDR1 is SGHTA and CDR2 is FQGNSA. This CDR3 reads CASSLDPSGQETQYF. The CDR3 region has the DNA TGTGCCAGCAGCTTAGATCCTAGCGGCCAAGAGACCCAGTACTTC. The full variable domain, in which reference TRBV7-2 and TRBJ2-5 provide the parts outside the CDR3, is GAGVSQSPSNKVTEKGKDVELRCDPISGHTALYWYRQSLGQGLEFLIYFQGNSAPDKSGLPSDRFSAERTGGSVSTLTIQRTQQEDSAVYLCASSLDPSGQETQYFGPGTRLLVL.

The V gene is TRBV2, the J gene TRBJ2-7, with 7 nucleotides matching TRBD1. CDR3 length equals 11 residues. The germline V gene encodes CDR1 SNHLY and CDR2 FYNNEI. The V segment lost 7 bases and the J segment 8 bases; nucleotides outside the gene matches: 5. The CDR3 spells CASNRQGKQYF. The CDR3, as DNA: TGTGCCAGCAACCGACAGGGCAAGCAGTACTTC.

This chain uses TRBV6-6 with TRBJ1-1, with D possibly TRBD1 on 6 matching bases. The CDR3 is 16 amino acids. Trimming cost V 8 bases and J 0 bases, with 19 bases left between them. Germline V gene data show CDR1 as MNHNY and CDR2 as SVGAGI (reference sequence). The CDR3 region is CASREGGGAMNTEAFF. CDR3 nucleotides: TGTGCCAGCCGGGAGGGAGGGGGAGCCATGAACACTGAAGCTTTCTTT.

This clone was seen only a few times. This chain uses TRBV19 with TRBJ1-5, with 7 positions matching TRBD1. V lost 3 bases and J lost 7; bases outside the gene matches: 6. The CDR3 is 14 residues long. The germline V gene encodes CDR1 LNHDA and CDR2 SQIVND (reference sequence). In nucleotides, the CDR3 is TGTGCCAGTAGTATGGGAGGGGGCGGGCAGCCCCAGCATTTT. Its protein is CASSMGGGGQPQHF.

The chain carries TRBV7-2 and TRBJ2-2; D assignment may be TRBD1 or TRBD2 (5 bases each). Germline V lookup: CDR1 SGHTA, CDR2 FQGNSA. The CDR3 runs to 14 residues. Trimming took off 5 bases at V and 6 bases at J, with 13 bases between the two ends. This CDR3 reads CASSPRGVSGELFF. Written as DNA, the CDR3 is TGTGCCAGCAGCCCAAGAGGGGTGTCCGGGGAGCTGTTTTTT.

J is TRBJ2-3 and V is TRBV5-6; D perhaps matches TRBD1 (6 bases). There are 16 residues in the CDR3. Germline V gene lookup returns CDR1 SGHDT and CDR2 YYEEEE. Between the trimmed V and J ends, which lost 4 bases and 1 base, there was a span of 16 bases. The CDR3 loop reads CASSGHRVEGTDTQYF. CDR3 DNA sequence: TGTGCCAGCAGCGGACACAGGGTAGAGGGCACAGATACGCAGTATTTT.

The chain has TRBV6-5 and TRBJ1-1; TRBD1 aligns across 8 bases. The CDR3 loop spans 14 amino acids. Trimming took 6 bases from V and 5 from J; bases not matched to a gene: 8. The germline V gene has CDR1 MNHEY and CDR2 SVGAGI. CDR3 loop: CASSRQGRGTEAFF. CDR3 bases: TGTGCCAGCAGCCGACAGGGGCGGGGGACTGAAGCTTTCTTT.

This clone was counted only a few times. This rearrangement joins TRBV6-6 to TRBJ1-2; D unclear. The V gene's germline CDR1 is MNHNY and CDR2 SVGAGI (reference sequence). There are 15 residues in the CDR3. Deletions cut 5 bases from V and 2 bases from J, with 15 bases between. CDR3 residues: CASSTRDDGNYGYTF. The DNA of the CDR3 is TGTGCCAGCAGTACCCGTGACGACGGAAACTATGGCTACACCTTC.

The rearrangement links TRBV7-9 to TRBJ2-3; the match to TRBD2 covers 10 bases. J lost 5 bases, V lost 7 bases, and 12 bases had no gene match. Germline-derived CDR1 and CDR2 are SEHNR and FQNEAQ (reference sequence). The CDR3 runs 16 residues. CDR3 nucleotides: TGTGCCAGCACCCCTACTAGCGGGGCCGTTCAAGATACGCAGTATTTT. This translates into CASTPTSGAVQDTQYF.